The 23 T cell receptor beta chains presented below share a single source sample, sequenced in a study of shared clonotypes between healthy human individuals. As defined, naive CD8 cells were CD45RO-negative and positively selected for CCR7, with terminally differentiated effector memory CD45RA+ cells excluded. TCRdb keeps only in-frame clones here, not all; method: immunoSEQ multiplex PCR. The data contain 1.5 million to 2.5 million clones, 85% to 95% of them singletons. The sample comprised naive CD8+ T cells sorted from blood. The receptors were sampled from a young man in good health.

V usage is TRBV6-5 and J usage is TRBJ2-2, with D unresolved. Germline-derived CDR1 and CDR2 are MNHEY and SVGAGI. This CDR3 is built from 14 residues. With 5 bases removed from V and 1 base from J, the gap between germline ends came to 8 bases. In nucleotides, the CDR3 is TGTGCCAGCAGTGAGGCCCGGAACACCGGGGAGCTGTTTTTT. The encoded protein is CASSEARNTGELFF.

The chain has TRBV6-1 and TRBJ2-7, with 12 nucleotides matching TRBD2. V trimming: 4 bases; J trimming: 4 bases; junction bases outside the gene matches: 5. There are 15 residues in the CDR3. Germline V gene data show CDR1 as MNHNS and CDR2 as SASEGT. This CDR3 reads CASSALAGGIYEQYF. In nucleotides, the CDR3 is TGTGCCAGCAGTGCTCTAGCGGGAGGGATTTACGAGCAGTACTTC.

As DNA, the CDR3 is TGTGCCAGCAGCTCCCCCGGGACAGGGAATAACTATGGCTACACCTTC. It encodes CASSSPGTGNNYGYTF. The gene calls are TRBV5-6 and TRBJ1-2, with 9 nucleotides matching TRBD1. V shed 3 bases and J 1 base; nucleotides not matched to a gene: 7. There are 16 residues in the CDR3. Germline lookup yields CDR1 SGHDT and CDR2 YYEEEE.

The chain joins TRBV28 to TRBJ2-3, with D perhaps TRBD2 (6 bases). CDR1 is MDHEN, CDR2 SYDVKM, per germline. This CDR3 is 15 amino acids long. The V end lost 3 bases, the J end lost 0 bases, and 10 bases lay between the germline ends. CDR3 region: CASSFRLASTDTQYF. The CDR3, as DNA: TGTGCCAGCAGTTTTAGGCTAGCGAGCACAGATACGCAGTATTTT.

The chain couples TRBV14 to TRBJ1-3; the D is unclear. Trimming cost V 0 bases and J 9 bases, with 15 bases left between them. This CDR3 contains 15 residues. Germline lookup yields CDR1 SGHDN and CDR2 FVKESK. CDR3 sequence reads: CASSQDHTPWSTIYF. The CDR3 bases are TGTGCCAGCAGCCAAGATCACACACCTTGGAGCACCATATATTTT.

In its sample, this clone was seen once. The identical CDR3 is also encoded by other nucleotide sequences in the sample. The chain couples TRBV4-1 to TRBJ2-7; no clear D gene. The V and J ends lost 0 bases and 2 bases respectively, with 8 bases between them. Per germline, CDR1 MGHRA and CDR2 YSYEKL. This CDR3 comprises 14 residues. The CDR3 region is CASSQDRGPYEQYF. In DNA, the CDR3 is TGCGCCAGCAGCCAAGATCGAGGACCCTACGAGCAGTACTTC.

The J gene is TRBJ2-7, the V gene TRBV10-3; 14 bases match TRBD2. Germline CDR1 is ENHRY and CDR2 is SYGVKD. V lost 2 bases to trimming and J lost 6 bases; unmatched junction nucleotides: 0. CDR3 length: 14 residues. The CDR3, as DNA: TGTGCCATCAGTGAGGGACTAGCGGGAGGCGAGCAGTACTTC. Its translation: CAISEGLAGGEQYF.

The rearrangement uses TRBV7-9 and TRBJ2-7; D unclear. V lost 1 base and J lost 4, with 11 bases in between. Germline lookup yields CDR1 SEHNR and CDR2 FQNEAQ (reference sequence). This CDR3 region has 14 residues. This CDR3 reads CASSLVRDGYEQYF. CDR3 DNA: TGTGCCAGCAGCTTAGTCCGAGACGGTTACGAGCAGTACTTC. The whole variable domain, remainder taken from reference TRBV7-9 and TRBJ2-7, is DTGVSQNPRHKITKRGQNVTFRCDPISEHNRLYWYRQTLGQGPEFLTYFQNEAQLEKSRLLSDRFSAERPKGSFSTLEIQRTEQGDSAMYLCASSLVRDGYEQYFGPGTRLTVT.

This clone was detected only once. The same CDR3 arises from other DNA sequences in this sample as well. The genes are TRBV9 and TRBJ2-3; D not resolved. Per germline, CDR1 SGDLS and CDR2 YYNGEE. The CDR3 consists of 11 residues. V was pared by 5 bases and J by 3 bases, with 4 bases between. CDR3 loop: CASSNTDTQYF. In DNA, the CDR3 is TGTGCCAGCAGTAATACAGATACGCAGTATTTT.

The rearrangement joins TRBV5-5 to TRBJ2-1, with 9 bases identical to TRBD2. The CDR3 runs to 16 residues. Germline CDR1 reads SGHKS; CDR2 reads YYEKEE (reference sequence). The junction had 12 bases not matched to a gene; V was cut back by 1 base and J by 10 bases. The CDR3 nucleotides are TGTGCCAGCAGCTTGCCAGGCGGGGGGGCCCGGTTCGAGCAGTTCTTC. It is translated as CASSLPGGGARFEQFF.

The rearrangement joins TRBV7-9 to TRBJ2-7; the D gene is possibly TRBD2 (6 bases). Per germline, CDR1 SEHNR and CDR2 FQNEAQ (reference sequence). Trimming pared 11 bases from V and 5 bases from J, leaving 19 bases between. The CDR3 consists of 13 residues. Written as DNA, the CDR3 is TGTGCCGTCAAGGCGGGACCCACGGACGAGCAGTACTTC. Protein sequence: CAVKAGPTDEQYF.

This chain uses TRBV5-4 with TRBJ2-3; 7 bases are shared with TRBD2. The J segment lost 0 bases and the V segment lost 3 bases, leaving 1 base of the junction unmatched. CDR3 length: 14 residues. Germline assignment: CDR1 SGHNT and CDR2 YYREEE (reference sequence). The CDR3 DNA sequence: TGTGCCAGCAGCTGGGAGGGAAGCACAGATACGCAGTATTTT. Encoded protein: CASSWEGSTDTQYF.

This chain joins TRBV5-1 and TRBJ2-7; 9 positions agree with TRBD1. J was trimmed by 2 bases and V by 0 bases; bases with no gene match: 6. The CDR3 spans 16 residues. The germline gives CDR1 SGHRS, CDR2 YFSETQ. CDR3 DNA: TGCGCCAGCAGCTTGGAGTCGGACAGGGGTGCCTACGAGCAGTACTTC. Translating it yields CASSLESDRGAYEQYF.

The genes are TRBV28 and TRBJ2-7; D possibly matches TRBD1 or TRBD2 (5 bases each). V was shortened by 5 bases and J by 2 bases, with 16 bases between the two germline ends. Germline V lookup: CDR1 MDHEN, CDR2 SYDVKM. The CDR3 loop spans 15 amino acids. CDR3 in amino acids: CASSQVQGDPYEQYF. The CDR3 bases are TGTGCCAGCAGTCAGGTCCAGGGAGACCCCTACGAGCAGTACTTC.

V usage is TRBV19 and J usage is TRBJ2-2; TRBD2 matches at 9 bases. CDR1 LNHDA and CDR2 SQIVND come from the germline V gene (reference sequence). The CDR3 runs to 22 residues. V trimming: 2 bases; J trimming: 3 bases; junction bases outside the gene matches: 22. CDR3 nucleotides: TGTGCCAGTAGTATAATTGGCTCCGCGGGGCTGGGTAGCGGGAGTTACACCGGGGAGCTGTTTTTT. Protein product: CASSIIGSAGLGSGSYTGELFF.

The CDR3 is CASRRDGYTEAFF. In DNA, the CDR3 is TGTGCCAGCAGGCGGGACGGTTACACTGAAGCTTTCTTT. This chain joins TRBV27 and TRBJ1-1; tentatively, D is TRBD1 (5 bases). The CDR3 is 13 amino acids. The ends were cut back, 6 bases at V and 3 bases at J, with 11 bases in the middle. Germline V CDR1 and CDR2: MNHEY, SMNVEV (reference sequence).

This clone appeared once. J is TRBJ2-3 and V is TRBV7-2; 7 positions agree with TRBD2. CDR1 is SGHTA and CDR2 is FQGNSA in the germline V gene. J gave up 2 bases and V 0 bases, and 5 bases lay outside the gene matches. This CDR3 has 16 residues. The CDR3 region is CASSLAWREITDTQYF. The DNA of the CDR3 is TGTGCCAGCAGCTTAGCGTGGCGGGAGATCACAGATACGCAGTATTTT.

V gene TRBV11-1 combines with J gene TRBJ2-3; D gene ambiguous. There are 13 residues in the CDR3. The germline V gene encodes CDR1 SGHAT and CDR2 FQDESV (reference sequence). V dropped 5 bases and J dropped 2 bases, with 8 bases sitting between them. DNA for the CDR3: TGTGCCAGCAGCCCGCCCGACACAGATACGCAGTATTTT. Its translation: CASSPPDTDTQYF.

The chain combines TRBV7-9 with TRBJ2-1; the match to TRBD1 covers 9 bases. J gave up 2 bases and V 4 bases, and 6 bases lay outside the gene matches. Germline V gives CDR1 SEHNR, CDR2 FQNEAQ (reference sequence). CDR3 length: 16 amino acids. In DNA form, the CDR3 reads TGTGCCAGCAGCTCCCCGGGACAGGGCGCCTACAATGAGCAGTTCTTC. This gives the protein CASSSPGQGAYNEQFF.

This clone showed up just once. V usage is TRBV5-1 and J usage is TRBJ2-3; no firm D call. This CDR3 is built from 14 residues. The V end lost 6 bases, the J end lost 2 bases, and 13 bases lay between the germline ends. Germline V CDR1 and CDR2: SGHRS, YFSETQ. The CDR3 DNA sequence: TGCGCCAGCACCCCTGGCGAAAACACAGATACGCAGTATTTT. This codes for CASTPGENTDTQYF.

The chain is built from TRBV5-6 and TRBJ2-3; D possibly corresponds to TRBD1 (6 bases). The CDR3 contains 16 residues. Germline V gives CDR1 SGHDT, CDR2 YYEEEE. Trimming took 4 bases from V and 4 from J, leaving 19 bases between them. The CDR3 protein is CASSRRGQGISDTQYF. The DNA for the CDR3 is TGTGCCAGCAGCAGAAGGGGTCAGGGGATCTCAGATACGCAGTATTTT.

V gene TRBV29-1 combines with J gene TRBJ2-5; 12 bases are shared with TRBD1. V lost 6 bases, J lost 0 bases, and 5 bases stayed unmatched. This CDR3 spans 15 amino acids. CDR1 and CDR2 from the germline V gene are SQVTM and ANQGSEA. Written as DNA, the CDR3 is TGCAGCGTGTCCGGGACAGGGGGCCACCAAGAGACCCAGTACTTC. This translates into CSVSGTGGHQETQYF.

V and J are TRBV27 and TRBJ2-5; 7 bases are a match to TRBD1. J lost 5 bases, V lost 6 bases, and 12 bases had no gene match. The germline gives CDR1 MNHEY, CDR2 SMNVEV (reference sequence). The CDR3 spans 15 residues. In DNA, the CDR3 is TGTGCCAGCAGCACCGACAGGGACCCTCGGGAGACCCAGTACTTC. This gives the protein CASSTDRDPRETQYF.